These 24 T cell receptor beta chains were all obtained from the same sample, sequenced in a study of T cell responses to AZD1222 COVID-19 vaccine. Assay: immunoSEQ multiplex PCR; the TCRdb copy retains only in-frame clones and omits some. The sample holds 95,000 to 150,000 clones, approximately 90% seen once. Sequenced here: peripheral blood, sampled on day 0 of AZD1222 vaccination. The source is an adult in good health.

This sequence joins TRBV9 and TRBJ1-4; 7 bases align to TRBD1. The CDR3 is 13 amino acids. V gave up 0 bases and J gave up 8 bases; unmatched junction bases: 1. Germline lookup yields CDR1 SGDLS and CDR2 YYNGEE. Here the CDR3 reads CASSVAGGEKLFF. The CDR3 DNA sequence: TGTGCCAGCAGCGTAGCAGGGGGGGAAAAACTGTTTTTT.

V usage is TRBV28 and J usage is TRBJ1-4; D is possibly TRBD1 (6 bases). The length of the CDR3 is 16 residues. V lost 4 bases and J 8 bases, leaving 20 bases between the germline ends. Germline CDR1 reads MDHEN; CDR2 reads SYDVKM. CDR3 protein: CASSSFDGGLVEKLFF. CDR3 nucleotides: TGTGCCAGCAGTTCCTTCGATGGGGGGCTCGTCGAAAAACTGTTTTTT.

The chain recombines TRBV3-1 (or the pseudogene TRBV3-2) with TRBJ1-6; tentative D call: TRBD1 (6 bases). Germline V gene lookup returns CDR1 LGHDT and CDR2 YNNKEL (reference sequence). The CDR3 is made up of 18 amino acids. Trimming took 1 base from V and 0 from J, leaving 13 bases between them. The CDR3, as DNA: TGTGCCAGCAGCCAAGGACAGGTTCGAAGCTCCTATAATTCACCCCTCCACTTT. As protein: CASSQGQVRSSYNSPLHF.

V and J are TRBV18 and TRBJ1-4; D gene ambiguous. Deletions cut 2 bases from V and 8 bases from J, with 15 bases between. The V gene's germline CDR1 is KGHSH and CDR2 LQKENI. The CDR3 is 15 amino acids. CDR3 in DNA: TGTGCCAGCTCACCAGAGTCCCTAGGGAGCGAAAAACTGTTTTTT. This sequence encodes CASSPESLGSEKLFF. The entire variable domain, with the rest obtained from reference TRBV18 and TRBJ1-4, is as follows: NAGVMQNPRHLVRRRGQEARLRCSPMKGHSHVYWYRQLPEEGLKFMVYLQKENIIDESGMPKERFSAEFPKEGPSILRIQQVVRGDSAAYFCASSPESLGSEKLFFGSGTQLSVL.

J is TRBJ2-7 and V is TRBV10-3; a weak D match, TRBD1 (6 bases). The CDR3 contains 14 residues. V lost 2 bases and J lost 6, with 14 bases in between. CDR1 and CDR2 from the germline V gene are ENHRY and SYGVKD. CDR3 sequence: CAISEGRTVGEQYF. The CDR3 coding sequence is TGTGCCATCAGTGAGGGACGGACAGTGGGCGAGCAGTACTTC.

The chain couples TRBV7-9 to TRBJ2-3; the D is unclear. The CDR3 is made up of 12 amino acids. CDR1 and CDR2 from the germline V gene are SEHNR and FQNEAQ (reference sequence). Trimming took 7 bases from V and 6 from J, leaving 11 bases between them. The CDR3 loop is CASTATRDTQYF. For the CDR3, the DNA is TGTGCCAGCACAGCTACCAGGGATACGCAGTATTTT. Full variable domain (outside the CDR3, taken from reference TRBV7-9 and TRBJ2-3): DTGVSQNPRHKITKRGQNVTFRCDPISEHNRLYWYRQTLGQGPEFLTYFQNEAQLEKSRLLSDRFSAERPKGSFSTLEIQRTEQGDSAMYLCASTATRDTQYFGPGTRLTVL.

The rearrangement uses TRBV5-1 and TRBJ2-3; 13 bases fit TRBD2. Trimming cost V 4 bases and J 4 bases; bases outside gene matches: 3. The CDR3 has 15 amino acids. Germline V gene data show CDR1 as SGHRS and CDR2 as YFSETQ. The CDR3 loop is CASSAGLAGADTQYF. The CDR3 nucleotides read TGCGCCAGCAGCGCCGGACTAGCGGGAGCAGATACGCAGTATTTT.

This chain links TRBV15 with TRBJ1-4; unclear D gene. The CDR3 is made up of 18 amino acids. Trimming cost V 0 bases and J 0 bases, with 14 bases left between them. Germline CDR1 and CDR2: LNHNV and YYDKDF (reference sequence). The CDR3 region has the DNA TGTGCCACCAGCAGAGAGGCCCAGCCGGTAGCAACTAATGAAAAACTGTTTTTT. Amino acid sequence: CATSREAQPVATNEKLFF.

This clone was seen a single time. As DNA, the CDR3 is TGTGCCAGCAGCCTGACCGGACTAGCGGGAGCAGATACGCAGTATTTT. Protein sequence: CASSLTGLAGADTQYF. J is TRBJ2-3 and V is TRBV7-3; 13 nucleotides match TRBD2. This CDR3 is built from 16 residues. Looked up from germline, CDR1 is SGHTA and CDR2 is FQGTGA. The J segment lost 4 bases and the V segment lost 5 bases, leaving 6 bases of the junction unmatched.

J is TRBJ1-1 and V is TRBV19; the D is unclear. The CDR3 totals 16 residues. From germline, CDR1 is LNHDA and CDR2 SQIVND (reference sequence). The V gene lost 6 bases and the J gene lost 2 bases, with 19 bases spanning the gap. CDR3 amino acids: CASSHLPSAGNTEAFF. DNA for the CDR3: TGTGCCAGTAGCCACCTCCCCTCGGCTGGAAACACTGAAGCTTTCTTT.

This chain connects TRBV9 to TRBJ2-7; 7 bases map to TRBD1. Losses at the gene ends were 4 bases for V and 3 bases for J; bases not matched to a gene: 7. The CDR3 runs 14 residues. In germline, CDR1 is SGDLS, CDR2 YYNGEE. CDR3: CASSPRTGFYEQYF. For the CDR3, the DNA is TGTGCCAGCAGCCCTCGGACAGGATTCTACGAGCAGTACTTC. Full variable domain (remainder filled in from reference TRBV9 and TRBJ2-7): DSGVTQTPKHLITATGQRVTLRCSPRSGDLSVYWYQQSLDQGLQFLIQYYNGEERAKGNILERFSAQQFPDLHSELNLSSLELGDSALYFCASSPRTGFYEQYFGPGTRLTVT.

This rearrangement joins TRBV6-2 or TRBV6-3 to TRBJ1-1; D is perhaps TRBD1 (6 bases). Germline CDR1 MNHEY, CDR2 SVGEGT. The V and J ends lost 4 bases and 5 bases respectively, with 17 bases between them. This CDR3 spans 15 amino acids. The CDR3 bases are TGTGCCAGCAGTTCACTTCAGGGGCGGGGGACTGAAGCTTTCTTT. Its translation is CASSSLQGRGTEAFF.

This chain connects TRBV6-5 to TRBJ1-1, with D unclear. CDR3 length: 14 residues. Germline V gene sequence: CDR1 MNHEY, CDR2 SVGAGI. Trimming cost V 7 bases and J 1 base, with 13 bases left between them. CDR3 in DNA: TGTGCCAGCACCCCGAATTGGGGGAACACTGAAGCTTTCTTT. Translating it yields CASTPNWGNTEAFF.

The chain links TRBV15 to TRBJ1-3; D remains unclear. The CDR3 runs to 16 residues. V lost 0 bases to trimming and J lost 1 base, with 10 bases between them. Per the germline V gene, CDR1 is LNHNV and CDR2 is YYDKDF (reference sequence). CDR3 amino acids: CATSRDGRASGNTIYF. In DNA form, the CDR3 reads TGTGCCACCAGCAGAGATGGTAGGGCGTCTGGAAACACCATATATTTT.

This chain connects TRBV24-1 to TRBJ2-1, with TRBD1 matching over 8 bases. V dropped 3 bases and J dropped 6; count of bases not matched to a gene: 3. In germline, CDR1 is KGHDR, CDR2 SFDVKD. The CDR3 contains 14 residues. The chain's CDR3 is CATSDTDRGNEQFF. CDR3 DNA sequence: TGTGCCACCAGTGATACCGACAGGGGCAATGAGCAGTTCTTC.

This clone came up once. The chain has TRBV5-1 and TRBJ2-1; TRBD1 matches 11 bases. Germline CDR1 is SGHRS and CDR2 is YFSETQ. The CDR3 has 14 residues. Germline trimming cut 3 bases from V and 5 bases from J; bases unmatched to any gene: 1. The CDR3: CASSWGQGDNEQFF. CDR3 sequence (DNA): TGCGCCAGCAGCTGGGGACAGGGGGACAATGAGCAGTTCTTC. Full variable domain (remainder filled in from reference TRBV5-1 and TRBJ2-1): KAGVTQTPRYLIKTRGQQVTLSCSPISGHRSVSWYQQTPGQGLQFLFEYFSETQRNKGNFPGRFSGRQFSNSRSEMNVSTLELGDSALYLCASSWGQGDNEQFFGPGTRLTVL.

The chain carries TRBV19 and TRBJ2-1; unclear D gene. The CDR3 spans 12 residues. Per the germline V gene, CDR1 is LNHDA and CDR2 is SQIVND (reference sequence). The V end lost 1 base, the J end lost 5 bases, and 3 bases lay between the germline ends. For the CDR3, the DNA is TGTGCCAGTAGTATAGTCGACAATGAGCAGTTCTTC. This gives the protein CASSIVDNEQFF.

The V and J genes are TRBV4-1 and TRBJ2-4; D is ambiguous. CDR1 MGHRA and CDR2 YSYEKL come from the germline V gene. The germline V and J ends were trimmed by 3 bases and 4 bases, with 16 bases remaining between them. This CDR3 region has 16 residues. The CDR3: CASSHLLPVPKNIQYF. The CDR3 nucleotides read TGCGCCAGCAGCCATCTCCTCCCGGTTCCTAAAAACATTCAGTACTTC.

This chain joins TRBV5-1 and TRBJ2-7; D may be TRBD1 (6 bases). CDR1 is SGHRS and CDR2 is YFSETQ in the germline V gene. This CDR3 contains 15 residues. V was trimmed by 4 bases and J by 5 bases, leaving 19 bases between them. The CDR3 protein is CASSKGWDTVDEQYF. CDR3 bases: TGCGCCAGCAGCAAAGGGTGGGACACCGTCGACGAGCAGTACTTC.

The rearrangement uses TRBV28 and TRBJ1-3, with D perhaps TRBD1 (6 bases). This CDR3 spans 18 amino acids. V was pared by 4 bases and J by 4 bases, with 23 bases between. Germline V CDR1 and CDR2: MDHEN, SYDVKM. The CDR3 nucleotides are TGTGCCAGCAGTTACCAGTCCACAGGGAGACTCTCCGGAAACACCATATATTTT. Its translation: CASSYQSTGRLSGNTIYF.

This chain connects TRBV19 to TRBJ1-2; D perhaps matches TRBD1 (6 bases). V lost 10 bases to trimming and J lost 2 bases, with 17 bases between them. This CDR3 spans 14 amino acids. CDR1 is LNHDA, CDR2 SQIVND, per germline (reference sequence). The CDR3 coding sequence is TGTGCCACCAGGATACAGGGAAGGAACTATGGCTACACCTTC. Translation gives CATRIQGRNYGYTF.

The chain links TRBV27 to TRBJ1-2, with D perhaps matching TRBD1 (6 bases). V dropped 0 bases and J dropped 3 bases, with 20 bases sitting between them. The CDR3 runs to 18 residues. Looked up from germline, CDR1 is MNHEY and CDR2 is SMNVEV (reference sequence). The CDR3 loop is CASSLSPGRGPWDYGYTF. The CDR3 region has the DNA TGTGCCAGCAGTTTATCGCCCGGCAGGGGCCCATGGGACTATGGCTACACCTTC.

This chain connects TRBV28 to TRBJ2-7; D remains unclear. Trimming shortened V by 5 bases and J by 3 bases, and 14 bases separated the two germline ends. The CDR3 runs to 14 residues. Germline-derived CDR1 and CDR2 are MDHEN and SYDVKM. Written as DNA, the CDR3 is TGTGCCAGCAGTAAACCGGGTTACCGCTACGAGCAGTACTTC. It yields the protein CASSKPGYRYEQYF.

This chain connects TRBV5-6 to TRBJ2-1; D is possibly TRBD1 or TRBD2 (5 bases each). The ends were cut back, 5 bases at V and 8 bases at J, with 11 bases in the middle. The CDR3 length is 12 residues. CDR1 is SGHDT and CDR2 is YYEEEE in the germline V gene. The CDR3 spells CASRLGRDEQFF. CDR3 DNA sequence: TGTGCCAGCAGACTGGGACGGGATGAGCAGTTCTTC.